This T cell receptor (beta chain) was captured in a study of cytomegalovirus exposure and HLA in healthy donors. Study-wide findings and caveats: Cytomegalovirus association was listed for around 170 TCR beta chains. Confirmation in vitro established that three CMV-associated chains were specific for CMV antigens.

A note on this clone: Its antigen is not identified.

Clones were read by immunoSEQ multiplex PCR, and TCRdb kept only the in-frame ones, dropping some. This sample has 250,000 or so clones, with around 87% found just once. The CDR3 length is 18 residues. Germline lookup yields CDR1 LNHDA and CDR2 SQIVND (reference sequence). Trimming removed 3 bases from V and 3 bases from J; junction bases left unmatched: 14. The V gene is TRBV19, the J gene TRBJ2-7; 10 nucleotides line up with TRBD1. The receptor comes from a man between 18 and 35 years old in good health and CMV-seronegative. Sequenced sample: PBMCs. The CDR3 DNA is TGTGCCAGTAGTATGGGGCCCTGGGACAGGGGAGATAACTACGAGCAGTACTTC. Protein product: CASSMGPWDRGDNYEQYF.